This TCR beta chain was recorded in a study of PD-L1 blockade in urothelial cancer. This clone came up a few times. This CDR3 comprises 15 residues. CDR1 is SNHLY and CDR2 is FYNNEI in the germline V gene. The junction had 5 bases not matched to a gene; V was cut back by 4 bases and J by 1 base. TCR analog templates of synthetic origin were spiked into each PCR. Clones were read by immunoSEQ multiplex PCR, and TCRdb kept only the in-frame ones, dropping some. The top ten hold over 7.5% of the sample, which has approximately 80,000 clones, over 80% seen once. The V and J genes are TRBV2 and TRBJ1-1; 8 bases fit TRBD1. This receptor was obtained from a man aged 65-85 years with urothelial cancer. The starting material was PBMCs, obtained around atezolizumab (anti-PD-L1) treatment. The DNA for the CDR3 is TGTGCCAGCAGTGCTCACGGACAGGGGAACACTGAAGCTTTCTTT. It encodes CASSAHGQGNTEAFF.